This T cell receptor (beta chain) was documented in a study of patients and donors after allogeneic stem cell transplantation. This clonotype occurred a few times. MiXCR, applied by TCRdb to the RT-PCR reads, yields one record per CDR3 protein. Of more than 850,000 distinct CDR3 sequences in the sample, around 17% are singletons; the top ten hold around 5.5%. Germline values: CDR1 KGHSH, CDR2 LQKENI. V was clipped by 3 bases and J by 6 bases; unmatched bases: 6. The CDR3 spans 17 residues. Sequencing input: blood, either unsorted or a sorted T cell fraction (not recorded which). The TCR sequence derives from a human donor who was either an allogeneic HSCT recipient or a stem cell or donor lymphocyte infusion donor (not recorded which). It is not recorded whose cells these are; they may come from a transplant donor. This chain joins TRBV18 and TRBJ2-1; TRBD2 agrees at 15 bases. DNA for the CDR3: TGTGCCAGCTCACCCCGGACTAGCGGGGGGGCGGGCAATGAGCAGTTCTTC. It is translated as CASSPRTSGGAGNEQFF.